The 2 T cell receptor beta chains below come from one sample, sequenced in a study of blood T cells in healthy people across ages. Primed by a sample-barcoded 5' primer and a J-beta primer mix, a second PCR proceeded for about 7 to 12 cycles. TCRdb reprocessed the 5' RACE reads with MiXCR, giving one entry per CDR3 protein. In the table there are 1.5 million to 2 million distinct CDR3 sequences, around half of which are singletons. Material: blood. The receptors were gathered from a woman aged 40 to 49 in good health.

The chain recombines TRBV7-2 with TRBJ2-3, with 11 bases identical to TRBD2. The CDR3 loop spans 15 amino acids. CDR1 and CDR2 (germline): SGHTA, FQGNSA. Trimming removed 6 bases from V and 3 bases from J; junction bases left unmatched: 5. The CDR3 nucleotides read TGTGCCAGCAGAGAGCGACTAGCGGGAACAGATACGCAGTATTTT. Protein product: CASRERLAGTDTQYF.

This clonotype was seen just once. The rearrangement joins TRBV29-1 to TRBJ1-1; D is unresolved. Germline CDR1 and CDR2: SQVTM and ANQGSEA. The length of the CDR3 is 14 residues. Trimming stripped 4 bases from V and 6 bases from J, with 18 bases between. The CDR3 DNA is TGCAGCGTTGTGGGGAGTGTGTCTGTCGCTGAAGCTTTCTTT. Residues: CSVVGSVSVAEAFF.